This T cell receptor (beta chain) is from a study of cytotoxic CD8 clonotypes in ibrutinib-treated CLL. Study background: Response material was collected after a median 12 months of treatment, range 6 to 36.

CDR1 and CDR2 from the germline V gene are SEHNR and FQNEAQ (reference sequence). The CDR3 has 15 residues. Trimming pared 6 bases from V and 3 bases from J, leaving 16 bases between. The protocol was immunoSEQ multiplex PCR, while the TCRdb copy is restricted to in-frame clones and leaves out a portion. The sample records 15,000 to 20,000 clones, 65% to 70% being singletons. The authors obtained roughly 2 micrograms of genomic DNA from cryopreserved PBMCs for TCR beta libraries. The V and J genes are TRBV7-9 and TRBJ2-3; D is possibly TRBD1 (6 bases). The input for sequencing was PBMCs, taken before ibrutinib treatment. This clonotype originated in a human donor with chronic lymphocytic leukemia. Written as DNA, the CDR3 is TGTGCCAGCAGTTTTTATGGGGGCGGGACAGATACGCAGTATTTT. Its protein is CASSFYGGGTDTQYF.